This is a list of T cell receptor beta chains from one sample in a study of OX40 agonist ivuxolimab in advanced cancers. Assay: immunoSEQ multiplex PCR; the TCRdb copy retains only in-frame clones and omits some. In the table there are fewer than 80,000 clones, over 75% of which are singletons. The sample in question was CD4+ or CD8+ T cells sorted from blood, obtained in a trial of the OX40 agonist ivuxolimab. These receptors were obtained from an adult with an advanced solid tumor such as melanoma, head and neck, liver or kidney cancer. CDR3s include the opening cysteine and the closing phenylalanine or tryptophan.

CASRDSRYGYTF | TRBV9
CSVEGGGGREQYF | TRBV29-1
CASSLAFTSGAPDTQYF | TRBV5-1
CASREGSSYEQYF | TRBV4-1
CASSVIGQDNSPLHF | TRBV6-1
CASSWTGGTEAFF | TRBV6-5
CASSEDGLLNEQFF | TRBV6-1
CASSRHNDVFTEAFF | TRBV5-1
CASSLDSGSSYNEQFF | TRBV27
CASSPDGSRANVLTF | TRBV5-4
CASSSNGLYGYTF | TRBV7-8
CASTRPGGEPGELFF | TRBV6-4
CASSPWQGQGANYGYTF | TRBV5-4
CASSERLSNQPQHF | TRBV25-1
CASSPDGAPYEQYF | TRBV27
CASSQGGSSHEQYF | TRBV7-2
CASSDGAATDTQYF | TRBV10-1
CASSLTLPSPYNEQFF | TRBV5-6
CASSVAGETYNEQFF | TRBV9
CAWSVGPVATNEKLFF | TRBV30
CASSSRDPYEQYF | TRBV21-1
CSVPKKQGRETQYF | TRBV29-1
CASSSEIGSPLHF | TRBV7-9
CASAEAGRRTYNEQFF | TRBV7-8
CASSVAGQPSDEQYF | TRBV9
CASSLELLGAAGELFF | TRBV7-8
CASSLATGSPTAYEQYF | TRBV7-6
CASSEQWVGEWLADNEQFF | TRBV2
CASSPLMTSGTDTQYF | TRBV18
CASSEATTYGYTF | TRBV2
CASSFPRGANTGELFF | TRBV5-8
CASSLGLDREAFF | TRBV28
CASSRYREGEEKLFF | TRBV5-1
CASSFQGDYGYTF | TRBV5-6
CASSLSPTRTTEAFF | TRBV27
CASSLVAGLLNEQFF | TRBV7-2
CASSLDPNTEAFF | TRBV5-4
CASSYSRVLNTEAFF | TRBV6-6
CASSLQGPNPDTQYF | TRBV27
CASSEGGNSNQPQHF | TRBV9
CASRKNAYGYTF | TRBV28
CASSPRQALYGYTF | TRBV9
CASNLFDSYNEQFF | TRBV2
CASSPEQGARNQPQHF | TRBV19
CATSRGLAGAYEQYF | TRBV15
CASSQPGQGTYEQYF | TRBV18
CASSLRGNSGANVLTF | TRBV7-3
CASSRDRGNTGSYNEQFF | TRBV27
CASSSGTGGSYEQYF | TRBV4-1
CASSESGGAGYGYTF | TRBV6-1